Presented here are 12 T cell receptor beta chains from one specimen sequenced in a study of blood T cell repertoires in COVID-19. The table came from immunoSEQ multiplex PCR; TCRdb's copy has only in-frame clones and leaves some out. This table holds 380,000 or so clones, 88% found once. Material: PBMCs or T cells enriched from blood (not recorded which). The receptors come from a woman aged 40 to 50 with acute COVID-19.

This chain links TRBV2 with TRBJ1-4; no reliable D call. V was shortened by 0 bases and J by 4 bases, with 9 bases between the two germline ends. This CDR3 is built from 15 residues. CDR1 is SNHLY and CDR2 is FYNNEI in the germline V gene. The CDR3 sequence is CASSEAGVGNEKLFF. The CDR3 nucleotides are TGTGCCAGCAGTGAAGCGGGCGTGGGTAATGAAAAACTGTTTTTT.

The V call is TRBV7-9, the J call TRBJ1-2; 7 bases map to TRBD1. This CDR3 spans 14 amino acids. Germline trimming cut 2 bases from V and 6 bases from J; bases unmatched to any gene: 6. The germline V gene has CDR1 SEHNR and CDR2 FQNEAQ (reference sequence). The CDR3 loop reads CASSLSRGADGYTF. The CDR3 region has the DNA TGTGCCAGCAGCTTATCCAGGGGGGCTGATGGCTACACCTTC.

The count of this clone is one. The chain couples TRBV5-1 to TRBJ2-7; TRBD2 matches at 7 bases. CDR1 and CDR2 (germline): SGHRS, YFSETQ. The CDR3 is made up of 13 amino acids. J lost 3 bases, V lost 7 bases, and 7 bases had no gene match. This CDR3 is CASWSGADYEQYF. The CDR3 DNA sequence: TGCGCCAGCTGGAGCGGGGCCGACTACGAGCAGTACTTC.

Here the CDR3 reads CASQQGVEGYTF. The CDR3 nucleotides read TGTGCCAGCCAACAGGGGGTAGAGGGCTACACCTTC. The chain couples TRBV7-9 to TRBJ1-2; TRBD1 agrees at 8 bases. The CDR3 contains 12 residues. Germline trimming cut 8 bases from V and 8 bases from J; bases unmatched to any gene: 7. Germline V gene sequence: CDR1 SEHNR, CDR2 FQNEAQ (reference sequence).

The V call is TRBV30, the J call TRBJ2-3; D is ambiguous. This CDR3 has 14 amino acids. Between the trimmed V and J ends, which lost 5 bases and 1 base, there was a span of 13 bases. Germline V gene lookup returns CDR1 GTSNPN and CDR2 SVGIG (reference sequence). The CDR3 bases are TGTGCCTGGTCCCGTCTAGAGGGCACAGATACGCAGTATTTT. Its translation is CAWSRLEGTDTQYF.

The rearrangement links TRBV6-5 to TRBJ1-4; 7 positions match TRBD1. The germline V gene encodes CDR1 MNHEY and CDR2 SVGAGI. The CDR3 spans 15 residues. Trimming removed 8 bases from V and 8 bases from J; junction bases left unmatched: 14. The CDR3 is CASSFVKGAFEKLFF. The DNA of the CDR3 is TGTGCCAGCTCATTCGTTAAGGGGGCATTCGAAAAACTGTTTTTT.

The chain combines TRBV27 with TRBJ1-4; 10 nucleotides match TRBD1. The J segment lost 8 bases and the V segment lost 5 bases, leaving 8 bases of the junction unmatched. The CDR3 extends over 15 amino acids. Germline CDR1 and CDR2: MNHEY and SMNVEV (reference sequence). This chain's CDR3 is CASSPGDRGGEKLFF. As DNA, the CDR3 is TGTGCCAGCAGTCCAGGGGACAGGGGAGGCGAAAAACTGTTTTTT.

The genes are TRBV19 and TRBJ2-1; perhaps TRBD1 as D (6 bases). Trimming took 4 bases from V and 8 from J, leaving 21 bases between them. The CDR3 is 16 residues long. Germline values: CDR1 LNHDA, CDR2 SQIVND (reference sequence). This CDR3 reads CASSTDRPKRDHEQFF. In DNA form, the CDR3 reads TGTGCCAGTAGTACCGACAGGCCCAAGAGAGATCATGAGCAGTTCTTC.

The chain links TRBV2 to TRBJ2-5; D is perhaps TRBD2 (6 bases). The CDR3 covers 14 residues. The germline V and J ends were trimmed by 7 bases and 4 bases, with 16 bases remaining between them. Germline CDR1 reads SNHLY; CDR2 reads FYNNEI. In nucleotides, the CDR3 is TGTGCCAGCAAGGGCGGGGATGGTCCAGAGACCCAGTACTTC. Protein sequence: CASKGGDGPETQYF.

This chain links TRBV27 with TRBJ1-4, with TRBD1 matching over 8 bases. CDR3 length: 15 amino acids. Per germline, CDR1 MNHEY and CDR2 SMNVEV (reference sequence). V shed 5 bases and J 4 bases; nucleotides not matched to a gene: 6. CDR3 in DNA: TGTGCCAGCAGTATCCGACAGGGGCGTAATGAAAAACTGTTTTTT. As protein: CASSIRQGRNEKLFF.

The table lists this clone with a few counts. V usage is TRBV7-9 and J usage is TRBJ1-4; 8 nucleotides agree with TRBD1. J was trimmed by 5 bases and V by 4 bases; bases with no gene match: 12. The CDR3 runs to 17 residues. Germline-derived CDR1 and CDR2 are SEHNR and FQNEAQ (reference sequence). The CDR3 here is CASSSGRDRRSNEKLFF. CDR3 bases: TGTGCCAGCAGCTCTGGCCGGGACAGGAGGTCGAATGAAAAACTGTTTTTT.

The chain couples TRBV11-3 to TRBJ2-3, with 9 bases identical to TRBD2. The V gene end was trimmed by 5 bases and the J gene end by 4 bases; junction bases not matched to a gene: 4. The CDR3 runs to 14 residues. Germline V CDR1 and CDR2: SGHNT, YENEEA. The CDR3 here is CASSRRTSADTQYF. In nucleotides, the CDR3 is TGTGCCAGCAGCCGACGGACTAGCGCAGATACGCAGTATTTT.